This T cell receptor (beta chain) was captured in a study of shared T cell receptors in the human thymus. Clones were read by immunoSEQ multiplex PCR, and TCRdb kept only the in-frame ones, dropping some. The table includes hundreds of thousands of clones, over 75% detected once. The CDR3 sequence is 15 residues long. Germline loops: CDR1 SGHNT, CDR2 YYREEE (reference sequence). With 0 bases clipped from V and 6 bases from J, the junction kept 5 bases outside the gene matches. This clone has just a few counts. These data were likewise used in another study, on human thymus T cells. That study adds: Serving as donors were healthy Finnish infants, each of whom was having open corrective surgery for congenital heart defects. Thymic tissue was derived from resections collected during corrective heart surgery. Biased V and J segment usage appeared in thymus and peripheral blood. Related research reported highly overlapping thymic repertoires among unrelated individuals.

The rearrangement uses TRBV5-4 and TRBJ2-1; 8 nucleotides line up with TRBD2. The specimen was thymocytes. This receptor was identified in a boy in the first two years of life with a congenital heart defect. The CDR3 loop reads CASSLDVLAANEQFF. As DNA, the CDR3 is TGTGCCAGCAGCTTGGATGTACTAGCGGCCAATGAGCAGTTCTTC. The full variable domain, in which reference TRBV5-4 and TRBJ2-1 provide the parts outside the CDR3, is ETGVTQSPTHLIKTRGQQVTLRCSSQSGHNTVSWYQQALGQGPQFIFQYYREEENGRGNFPPRFSGLQFPNYSSELNVNALELDDSALYLCASSLDVLAANEQFFGPGTRLTVL.